The clone carrying this T cell receptor beta chain was observed a single time. These data belong to a study of blood T cell repertoires in COVID-19. Overall study context: Samples representing acute and convalescent COVID-19 were sourced from the United States, Italy and Spain. Nucleic acid was either cDNA or gDNA, and it came from T cells, B-cell-depleted T cells, or PBMCs.

The CDR3 has 15 residues. V was clipped by 3 bases and J by 4 bases; unmatched bases: 5. Germline CDR1 is SGDLS and CDR2 is YYNGEE. Data came from immunoSEQ multiplex PCR; TCRdb stores just in-frame clones and leaves some out. The sample includes under 200,000 clones, about 80% seen only once; the top ten take roughly 6.4%. The chain carries TRBV9 and TRBJ2-2; 8 bases are shared with TRBD2. This TCR derives from a man between 60 and 75 years old with acute or convalescent COVID-19. The material sequenced was peripheral blood. CDR3 residues: CASSAAGVGTGELFF. DNA of the CDR3: TGTGCCAGCAGCGCAGCGGGAGTGGGCACCGGGGAGCTGTTTTTT.